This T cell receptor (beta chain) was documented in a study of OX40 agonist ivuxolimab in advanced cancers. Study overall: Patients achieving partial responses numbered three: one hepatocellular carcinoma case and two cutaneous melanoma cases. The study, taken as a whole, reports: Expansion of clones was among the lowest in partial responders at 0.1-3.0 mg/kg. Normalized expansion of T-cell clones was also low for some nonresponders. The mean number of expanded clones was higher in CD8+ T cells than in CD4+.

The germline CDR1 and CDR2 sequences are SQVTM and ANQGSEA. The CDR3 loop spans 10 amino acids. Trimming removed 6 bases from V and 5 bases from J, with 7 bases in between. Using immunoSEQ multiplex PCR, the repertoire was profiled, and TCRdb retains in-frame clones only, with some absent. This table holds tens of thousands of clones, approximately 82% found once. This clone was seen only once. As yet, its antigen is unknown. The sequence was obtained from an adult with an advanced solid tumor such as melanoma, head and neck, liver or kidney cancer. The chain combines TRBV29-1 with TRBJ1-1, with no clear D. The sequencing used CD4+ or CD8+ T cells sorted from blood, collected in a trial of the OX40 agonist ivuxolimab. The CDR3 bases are TGCAGCGTCCAGGTGACTGAAGCTTTCTTT. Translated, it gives CSVQVTEAFF.